This note documents a single TCR beta chain sequence. Per the original methods: Reference gene primer amplification in the assay estimated nucleated cell counts. Assay: immunoSEQ multiplex PCR; the TCRdb copy retains only in-frame clones and omits some. V and J calls and clone size are copied from that table; D and trimming were computed from the DNA. The sample has approximately 170,000 clones, 70% to 90% seen once. Germline loops: CDR1 SGHNT, CDR2 YYREEE (reference sequence). This CDR3 has 15 residues. V shed 4 bases, J shed 2 bases, and the junction held 5 bases outside the gene matches. This record belongs to a study of blood T cell repertoires in COVID-19. Study-wide background: Acute and convalescent COVID-19 specimens originated in the United States, Italy and Spain. PBMCs, B-cell-depleted T cells, or T cells were the source of the cDNA or gDNA that made up the material.

The source is a man aged 45 to 65 who had recovered from COVID-19. The sample consisted of peripheral blood. V is TRBV5-4 and J is TRBJ2-3, with 9 bases aligning to TRBD2. The CDR3 reads CASSPGTSNTDTQYF. The CDR3 DNA is TGTGCCAGCAGCCCCGGGACTAGCAACACAGATACGCAGTATTTT.